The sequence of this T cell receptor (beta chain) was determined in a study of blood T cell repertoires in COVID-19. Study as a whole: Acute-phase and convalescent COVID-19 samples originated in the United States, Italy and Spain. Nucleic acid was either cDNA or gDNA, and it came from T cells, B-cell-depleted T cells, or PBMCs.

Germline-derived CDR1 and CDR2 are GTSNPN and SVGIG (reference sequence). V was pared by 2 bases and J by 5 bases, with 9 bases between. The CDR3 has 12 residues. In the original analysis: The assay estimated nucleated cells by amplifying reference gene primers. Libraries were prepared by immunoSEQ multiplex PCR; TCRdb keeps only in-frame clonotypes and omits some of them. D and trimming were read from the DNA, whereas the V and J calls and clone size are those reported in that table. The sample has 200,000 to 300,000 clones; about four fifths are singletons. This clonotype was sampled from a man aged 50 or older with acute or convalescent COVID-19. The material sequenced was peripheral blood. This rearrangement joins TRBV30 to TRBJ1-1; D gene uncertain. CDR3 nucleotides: TGTGCCTGGAGTTCGGGTGGTACTGAAGCTTTCTTT. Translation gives CAWSSGGTEAFF.